The TCR beta chain under discussion was sequenced for a study of blood T cell repertoires in COVID-19 (dated by TCRdb to 2018 to 2020). Study-level background: Samples covering the acute and convalescent phases of COVID-19 were provided by collaborators in the United States, Italy and Spain. The repertoires were released in a freely available public database meant as a resource for research on the immune response to SARS-CoV-2. The samples were drawn from two sources: the first 160 participants of the ongoing ImmuneRACE study, and fewer than 1,500 subjects contributed by 6 global collaborators. Where available, HLA class I and class II types were taken from metadata supplied by the sample provider and were not determined by assay-based typing. Subjects who had been exposed to COVID-19, were actively infected with it, or had recovered from it provided the deeply sampled blood TCRbeta repertoires that made up the dataset. The material from the prospective study consisted of cDNA or gDNA derived from T cells, B-cell-depleted T cells, or PBMCs. The sample metadata nearly always contained a de-identified subject ID, COVID-19 status, age in years and sex.

Whole blood was collected in K2EDTA tubes by collaborating institutions according to the institutions' own protocols. For TCRbeta analysis, collaborator samples were shipped as frozen whole blood, as isolated PBMCs, or as DNA extracted from either sample type. TCRbeta CDR3 regions were amplified from genomic DNA using the immunoSEQ Assay, a bias-controlled multiplex PCR. In the original analysis: The number of nucleated cells in each sample was estimated by amplification of reference gene primers within the assay. To quantify the absolute abundance of each unique TCRbeta CDR3 rearrangement, sequence reads were collapsed and filtered. For each sample, productive Simpson clonality was calculated as the square root of Simpson's diversity index across productive rearrangements. TCRdb's version of the immuneACCESS table is confined to in-frame rearrangements and falls short of the full clone set. An unresolved V gene accounts for under half of the shortfall where checked; the remainder is of unknown origin. V and J calls and clone size come straight from that table; D and trimming were deduced from the DNA. This sample has fewer than 200,000 clones in its table, and approximately 80% of those were observed once. The ten most abundant clones make up about a fifth of the sample.

V loses 5 bases of germline sequence and J loses 0 bases, and the interval between the two ends is 11 bases. The germline V gene provides CDR1 MNHEY and CDR2 SVGEGT. Spanning cysteine to phenylalanine, the CDR3 consists of 14 amino acids. Of all the DNA, just the CDR3 is kept, 42 bases in frame from base 1. In regard to this clone: Its antigen is still unknown. Nothing much larger sits one base from this clone, and base qualities are not available.

Results and caveats for the whole study, not just this receptor: The amount of clinical and demographic metadata varied by source and participant and was provided uncurated.

Material: peripheral blood. The V gene is TRBV6-2 or TRBV6-3 and the J gene is TRBJ2-7, with an unclear D gene assignment. The source is a woman older than 75 with acute or convalescent COVID-19. The CDR3 has the sequence CASSPIVSSYEQYF. The DNA reads TGTGCCAGCAGTCCCATAGTGAGCTCCTACGAGCAGTACTTC.